This TCR beta chain was observed in a study of cytomegalovirus exposure and HLA in healthy donors. The study's findings and limits: As was reported, the classifier diagnosed cytomegalovirus status with high specificity and sensitivity. There were about 160 TCR beta chains listed as cytomegalovirus-associated.

The method was immunoSEQ multiplex PCR; TCRdb's version includes in-frame clones alone and lacks a portion of them. The sample lists 220,000 or so clones, 80% to 90% occurring once. For this clone: The target antigen is unknown.

V lost 4 bases and J lost 6; bases outside the gene matches: 4. Germline V gene data show CDR1 as SGHTS and CDR2 as YDEGEE. The CDR3 sequence is 13 residues long. The TCR originated in a woman aged 18-35 years in good health and CMV-seropositive. Sequenced: PBMCs. The V and J genes are TRBV5-8 and TRBJ1-2; TRBD1 matches at 9 bases. The CDR3 reads CASSLDRGNGYTF. DNA of the CDR3: TGTGCCAGCAGCCTGGACAGGGGAAATGGCTACACCTTC.